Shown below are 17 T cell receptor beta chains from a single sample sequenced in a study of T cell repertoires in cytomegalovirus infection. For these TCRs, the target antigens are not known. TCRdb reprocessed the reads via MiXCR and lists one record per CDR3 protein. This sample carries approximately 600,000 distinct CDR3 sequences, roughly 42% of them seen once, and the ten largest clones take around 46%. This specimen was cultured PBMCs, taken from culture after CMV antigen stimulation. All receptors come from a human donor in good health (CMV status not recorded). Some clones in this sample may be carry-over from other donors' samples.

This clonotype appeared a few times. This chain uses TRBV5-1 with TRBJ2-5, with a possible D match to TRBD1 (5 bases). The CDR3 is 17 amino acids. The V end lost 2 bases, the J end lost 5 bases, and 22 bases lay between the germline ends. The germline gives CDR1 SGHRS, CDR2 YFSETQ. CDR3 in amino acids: CASSFGLHWQGPETQYF. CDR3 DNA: TGCGCCAGCAGCTTCGGTCTTCATTGGCAGGGCCCGGAGACCCAGTACTTC.

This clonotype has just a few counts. The CDR3 loop is CASSQTGARPYEQYF. CDR3 bases: TGCGCCAGCAGCCAAACGGGGGCGAGGCCCTACGAGCAGTACTTC. This chain joins TRBV4-1 and TRBJ2-7, with D perhaps being TRBD1 or TRBD2 (6 bases each). Germline V lookup: CDR1 MGHRA, CDR2 YSYEKL. V lost 2 bases and J lost 2, with 13 bases in between. The CDR3 loop spans 15 amino acids.

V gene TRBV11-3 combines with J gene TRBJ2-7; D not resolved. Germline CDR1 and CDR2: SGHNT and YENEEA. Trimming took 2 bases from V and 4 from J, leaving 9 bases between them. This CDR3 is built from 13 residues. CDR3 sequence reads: CASSLSAGYEQYF. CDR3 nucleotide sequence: TGTGCCAGCAGCTTATCGGCCGGATACGAGCAGTACTTC.

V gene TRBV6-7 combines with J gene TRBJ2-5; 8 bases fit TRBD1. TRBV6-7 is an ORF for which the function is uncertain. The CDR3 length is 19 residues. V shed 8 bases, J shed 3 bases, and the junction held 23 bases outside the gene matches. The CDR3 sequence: CASGYYGTGMYVGEETQYF. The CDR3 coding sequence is TGTGCCAGCGGCTACTATGGGACAGGAATGTATGTGGGGGAAGAGACCCAGTACTTC.

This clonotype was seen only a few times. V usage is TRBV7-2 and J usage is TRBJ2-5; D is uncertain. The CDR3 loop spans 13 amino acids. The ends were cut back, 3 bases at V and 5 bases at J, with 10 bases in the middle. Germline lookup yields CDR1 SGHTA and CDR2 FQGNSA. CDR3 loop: CASSFTRWETQYF. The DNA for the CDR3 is TGTGCCAGCAGCTTTACGCGATGGGAGACCCAGTACTTC.

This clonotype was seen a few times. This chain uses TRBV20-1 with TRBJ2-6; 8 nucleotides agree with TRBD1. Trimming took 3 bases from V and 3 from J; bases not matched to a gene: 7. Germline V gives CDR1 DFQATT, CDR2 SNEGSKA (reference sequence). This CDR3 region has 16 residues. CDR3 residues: CSARPTGVGGANVLTF. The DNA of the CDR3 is TGCAGTGCTAGGCCGACAGGGGTCGGTGGGGCCAACGTCCTGACTTTC.

The CDR3 loop is CASRGDLEGEQYF. CDR3 bases: TGTGCCAGCAGGGGGGACCTGGAAGGGGAGCAGTACTTC. The V call is TRBV7-8, the J call TRBJ2-7; D could derive from TRBD1 or TRBD2 (5 bases each). The germline V and J ends were trimmed by 6 bases and 7 bases, with 16 bases remaining between them. The CDR3 is 13 amino acids. CDR1 and CDR2 from the germline V gene are SGHVS and FQNEAQ.

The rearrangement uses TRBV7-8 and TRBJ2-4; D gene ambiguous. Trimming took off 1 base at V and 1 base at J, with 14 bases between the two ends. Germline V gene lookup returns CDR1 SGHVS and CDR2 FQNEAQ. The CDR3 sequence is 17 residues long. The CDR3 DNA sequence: TGTGCCAGCAGCTTAGGAAATAATAGAAAGGCCAAAAACATTCAGTACTTC. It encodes CASSLGNNRKAKNIQYF.

CDR3 nucleotide sequence: TGTGCCAGCAGCTCAGAGCGGGGAAGCACAGATACGCAGTATTTT. Amino acid sequence: CASSSERGSTDTQYF. The V call is TRBV5-4, the J call TRBJ2-3; TRBD2 aligns across 7 bases. The germline CDR1 and CDR2 sequences are SGHNT and YYREEE (reference sequence). This CDR3 has 15 residues. V shed 3 bases, J shed 0 bases, and the junction held 4 bases outside the gene matches.

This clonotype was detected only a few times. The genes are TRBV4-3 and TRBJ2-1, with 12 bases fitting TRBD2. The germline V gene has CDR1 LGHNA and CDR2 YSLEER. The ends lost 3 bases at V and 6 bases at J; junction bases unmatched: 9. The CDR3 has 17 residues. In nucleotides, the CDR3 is TGCGCCAGCAGCCATGGTGCTAGCGGGAGGGCCCTCAATGAGCAGTTCTTC. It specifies CASSHGASGRALNEQFF.

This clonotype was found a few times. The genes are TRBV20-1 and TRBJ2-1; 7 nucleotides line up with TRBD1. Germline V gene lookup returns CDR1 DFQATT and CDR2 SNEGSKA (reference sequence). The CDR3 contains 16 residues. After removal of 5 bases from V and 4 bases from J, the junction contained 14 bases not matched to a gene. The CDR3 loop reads CSACESGTAQYNEQFF. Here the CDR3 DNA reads TGCAGTGCTTGCGAGTCCGGGACAGCTCAATACAATGAGCAGTTCTTC.

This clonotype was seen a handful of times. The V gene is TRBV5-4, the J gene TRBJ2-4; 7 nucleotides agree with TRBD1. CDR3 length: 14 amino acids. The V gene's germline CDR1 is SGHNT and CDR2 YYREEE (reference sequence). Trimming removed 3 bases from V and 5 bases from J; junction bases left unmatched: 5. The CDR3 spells CASSSVQGENIQYF. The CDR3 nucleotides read TGTGCCAGCAGCTCAGTCCAGGGGGAAAACATTCAGTACTTC.

The CDR3 here is CASSPQSDRETDTQYF. For the CDR3, the DNA is TGTGCCAGCTCACCACAATCAGACAGGGAGACAGATACGCAGTATTTT. V and J are TRBV18 and TRBJ2-3; 7 bases align to TRBD1. J was trimmed by 3 bases and V by 1 base; bases with no gene match: 7. Germline V lookup: CDR1 KGHSH, CDR2 LQKENI. This CDR3 comprises 16 residues.

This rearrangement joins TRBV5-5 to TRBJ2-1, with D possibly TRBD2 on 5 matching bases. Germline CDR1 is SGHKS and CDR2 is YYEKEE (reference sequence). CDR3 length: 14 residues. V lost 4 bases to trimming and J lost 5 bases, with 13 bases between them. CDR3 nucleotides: TGTGCCAGCAGCCCCGAGGGAATCAACAATGAGCAGTTCTTC. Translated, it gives CASSPEGINNEQFF.

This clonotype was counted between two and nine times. CDR3 DNA: TGTGCCAGCAGCTTAAGTACAGCCCAAGAGACCCAGTACTTC. This encodes CASSLSTAQETQYF. The chain employs TRBV7-9 and TRBJ2-5; unclear D gene. V shed 2 bases and J shed 1 base, with 8 bases lying between them. CDR1 SEHNR and CDR2 FQNEAQ come from the germline V gene (reference sequence). CDR3 length equals 14 residues.

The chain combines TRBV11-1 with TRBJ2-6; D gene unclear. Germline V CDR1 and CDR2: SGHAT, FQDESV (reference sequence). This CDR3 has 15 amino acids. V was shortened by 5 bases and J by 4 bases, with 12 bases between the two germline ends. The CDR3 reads CASSIEGFGANVLTF. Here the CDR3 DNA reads TGTGCCAGCAGCATAGAAGGTTTCGGGGCCAACGTCCTGACTTTC.

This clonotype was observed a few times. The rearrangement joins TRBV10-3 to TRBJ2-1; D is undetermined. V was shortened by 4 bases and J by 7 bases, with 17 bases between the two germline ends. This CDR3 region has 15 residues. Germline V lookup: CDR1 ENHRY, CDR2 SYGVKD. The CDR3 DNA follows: TGTGCCATCAGTGCCCGGGCCACCCCTGGGAATGAGCAGTTCTTC. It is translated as CAISARATPGNEQFF.